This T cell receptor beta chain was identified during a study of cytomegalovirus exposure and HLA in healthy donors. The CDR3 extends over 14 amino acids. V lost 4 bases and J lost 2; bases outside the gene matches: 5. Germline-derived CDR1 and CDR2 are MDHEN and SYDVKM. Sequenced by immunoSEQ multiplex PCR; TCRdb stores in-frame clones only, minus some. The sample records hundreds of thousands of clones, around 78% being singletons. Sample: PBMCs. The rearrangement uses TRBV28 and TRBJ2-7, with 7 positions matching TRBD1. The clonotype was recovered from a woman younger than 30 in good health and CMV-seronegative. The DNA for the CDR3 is TGTGCCAGCAGTTCCGTAGACAGGGCCTACGAGCAGTACTTC. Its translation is CASSSVDRAYEQYF.